The entry below gives a single T cell receptor (beta chain) sequence along with its context. These data come from a study of blood T cell repertoires in COVID-19. Source study methods: Amplification from reference gene primers served as the basis for estimated nucleated cell counts. TCRdb's copy holds only in-frame clones and misses some; the assay was immunoSEQ multiplex PCR. The V and J calls and clone size were taken over from that table, and D and trimming were inferred from the DNA. The data show some 290,000 clones, approximately 89% seen once. Germline CDR1 reads MDHEN; CDR2 reads SYDVKM. This CDR3 contains 19 residues. V lost 1 base, J lost 2 bases, and 11 bases stayed unmatched.

J is TRBJ2-7 and V is TRBV28; 13 positions agree with TRBD2. The sample comprised PBMCs or T cells enriched from blood (not recorded which). The TCR comes from a woman aged 30 to 39 who had recovered from COVID-19. The CDR3 region is CASSLSLGLAGLNTYEQYF. In DNA, the CDR3 is TGTGCCAGCAGTTTATCCTTGGGACTAGCGGGACTGAACACCTACGAGCAGTACTTC.